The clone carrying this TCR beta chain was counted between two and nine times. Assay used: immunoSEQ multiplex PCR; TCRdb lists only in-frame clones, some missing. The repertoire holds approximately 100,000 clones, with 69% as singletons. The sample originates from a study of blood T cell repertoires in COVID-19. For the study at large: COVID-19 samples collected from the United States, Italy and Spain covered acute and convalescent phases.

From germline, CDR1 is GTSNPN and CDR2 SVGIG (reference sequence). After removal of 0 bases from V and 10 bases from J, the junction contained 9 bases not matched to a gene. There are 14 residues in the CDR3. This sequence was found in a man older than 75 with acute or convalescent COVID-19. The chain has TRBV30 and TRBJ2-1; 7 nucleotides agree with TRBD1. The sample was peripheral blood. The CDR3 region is CAWSVGNRGGEQFF. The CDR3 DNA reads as TGTGCCTGGAGTGTAGGGAACAGGGGTGGAGAGCAGTTCTTC. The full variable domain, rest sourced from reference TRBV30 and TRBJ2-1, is SQTIHQWPATLVQPVGSPLSLECTVEGTSNPNLYWYRQAAGRGLQLLFYSVGIGQISSEVPQNLSASRPQDRQFILSSKKLLLSDSGFYLCAWSVGNRGGEQFFGPGTRLTVL.